The 32 T cell receptor beta chains below come from one sample, sequenced in a study of T cell responses to AZD1222 COVID-19 vaccine. Profiled with immunoSEQ multiplex PCR; TCRdb holds only in-frame clones, not every one. The table lists approximately 82,000 clones, around nine tenths of them singletons. This specimen consisted of peripheral blood, obtained on day 0 of AZD1222 vaccination. Every receptor here comes from an adult in good health.

This clone was recorded a few times. J is TRBJ2-7 and V is TRBV2; no firm D call. Germline CDR1 reads SNHLY; CDR2 reads FYNNEI. V was clipped by 4 bases and J by 4 bases, with 5 bases between them. This CDR3 has 11 amino acids. CDR3 residues: CASSVAYEQYF. CDR3 nucleotide sequence: TGTGCCAGCAGTGTAGCTTACGAGCAGTACTTC.

V is TRBV28 and J is TRBJ2-7, with D hard to call. Germline loops: CDR1 MDHEN, CDR2 SYDVKM. The CDR3 length is 14 residues. With 4 bases removed from V and 3 bases from J, the gap between germline ends came to 13 bases. CDR3 protein: CASSSVMRFYEQYF. CDR3 DNA sequence: TGTGCCAGCAGTTCAGTTATGAGGTTCTACGAGCAGTACTTC.

This chain uses TRBV28 with TRBJ1-1; D might be TRBD1 (6 bases). The CDR3 spans 14 residues. V was shortened by 6 bases and J by 0 bases, with 11 bases between the two germline ends. CDR1 MDHEN and CDR2 SYDVKM come from the germline V gene. The CDR3: CASRSGQLNTEAFF. The CDR3 region has the DNA TGTGCCAGCAGGTCCGGACAGTTGAACACTGAAGCTTTCTTT.

V is TRBV27 and J is TRBJ2-1; 7 bases agree with TRBD1. This CDR3 comprises 15 residues. Losses at the gene ends were 4 bases for V and 3 bases for J; bases not matched to a gene: 6. CDR1 is MNHEY, CDR2 SMNVEV, per germline (reference sequence). In DNA form, the CDR3 reads TGTGCCAGCAGTTACGACCGACAGGGCTACAATGAGCAGTTCTTC. Protein sequence: CASSYDRQGYNEQFF.

The chain combines TRBV27 with TRBJ1-6, with D unclear. Trimming left V 6 bases short and J 9 bases short, with 12 bases between. Germline CDR1 reads MNHEY; CDR2 reads SMNVEV (reference sequence). The CDR3 length is 13 residues. CDR3 bases: TGTGCCAGCAGCTTGTCATCACGTTCACCCCTCCACTTT. Its translation is CASSLSSRSPLHF.

This clone was detected once. The CDR3 bases are TGTGCCAGCAGCTTTCCGCGGGGGGGCCTTAGGGAGACCCAGTACTTC. Its translation is CASSFPRGGLRETQYF. The J gene is TRBJ2-5, the V gene TRBV5-6; the match to TRBD2 covers 9 bases. The germline V gene has CDR1 SGHDT and CDR2 YYEEEE. V lost 2 bases, J lost 5 bases, and 10 bases stayed unmatched. This CDR3 spans 16 amino acids. The whole variable domain, remainder taken from reference TRBV5-6 and TRBJ2-5, is DAGVTQSPTHLIKTRGQQVTLRCSPKSGHDTVSWYQQALGQGPQFIFQYYEEEERQRGNFPDRFSGHQFPNYSSELNVNALLLGDSALYLCASSFPRGGLRETQYFGPGTRLLVL.

The chain carries TRBV27 and TRBJ1-6; 7 positions agree with TRBD1. The CDR3 spans 13 residues. J lost 7 bases, V lost 6 bases, and 3 bases had no gene match. Germline lookup yields CDR1 MNHEY and CDR2 SMNVEV (reference sequence). The CDR3 region has the DNA TGTGCCAGCAGAGGACAGGCAAATTCACCCCTCCACTTT. Its protein product is CASRGQANSPLHF.

The chain has TRBV7-6 and TRBJ1-1, with D unresolved. The CDR3 runs 13 residues. CDR1 and CDR2 from the germline V gene are SGHVS and FNYEAQ. V gave up 2 bases and J gave up 1 base, with 5 bases separating them. CDR3 coding DNA: TGTGCCAGCAGCTTAAGGACGAACACTGAAGCTTTCTTT. Protein sequence: CASSLRTNTEAFF.

The chain recombines TRBV10-2 with TRBJ2-1; TRBD2 matches at 10 bases. Germline V gene data show CDR1 as WSHSY and CDR2 as SAAADI. Trimming cost V 0 bases and J 5 bases; bases outside gene matches: 4. This CDR3 region has 16 residues. CDR3 DNA sequence: TGCGCCAGCAGTGAGTCGGCTAGCGGGGGTGACAATGAGCAGTTCTTC. Its translation is CASSESASGGDNEQFF.

CDR3 amino acids: CAWNPSTGFTDTQYF. Written as DNA, the CDR3 is TGTGCCTGGAATCCCTCGACAGGTTTCACAGATACGCAGTATTTT. The chain employs TRBV30 and TRBJ2-3; weak D call: TRBD1 (6 bases). Germline CDR1 is GTSNPN and CDR2 is SVGIG (reference sequence). The CDR3 consists of 15 residues. V dropped 4 bases and J dropped 2 bases, with 16 bases sitting between them. The variable domain in full, completed from reference TRBV30 and TRBJ2-3, reads SQTIHQWPATLVQPVGSPLSLECTVEGTSNPNLYWYRQAAGRGLQLLFYSVGIGQISSEVPQNLSASRPQDRQFILSSKKLLLSDSGFYLCAWNPSTGFTDTQYFGPGTRLTVL.

V is TRBV9 and J is TRBJ1-1; the D gene is possibly TRBD1 (5 bases). V lost 4 bases and J lost 0, with 13 bases in between. The CDR3 spans 15 residues. Germline V gene sequence: CDR1 SGDLS, CDR2 YYNGEE. The CDR3, as DNA: TGTGCCAGCAGCCCGCACAGGCTGATGAACACTGAAGCTTTCTTT. Translating it yields CASSPHRLMNTEAFF.

The gene calls are TRBV28 and TRBJ1-2, with 10 bases aligning to TRBD1. After removal of 4 bases from V and 4 bases from J, the junction contained 12 bases not matched to a gene. The CDR3 extends over 17 amino acids. CDR1 MDHEN and CDR2 SYDVKM come from the germline V gene. CDR3 amino acids: CASSSPHDRGLSYGYTF. For the CDR3, the DNA is TGTGCCAGCAGTTCACCTCATGACAGGGGGCTTAGCTATGGCTACACCTTC.

V usage is TRBV6-6 and J usage is TRBJ2-1, with 11 bases aligning to TRBD2. CDR3 size: 15 residues. Germline V CDR1 and CDR2: MNHNY, SVGAGI (reference sequence). V gave up 4 bases and J gave up 7 bases; unmatched junction bases: 6. CDR3 coding DNA: TGTGCCAGCAGTTCCCTGACTAGCGGGGCTAATGAGCAGTTCTTC. This sequence encodes CASSSLTSGANEQFF.

The CDR3 nucleotides are TGTGCCAGCTCACCTCCTGTGGAGCCGAGGCCCCAGCATTTT. Its protein product is CASSPPVEPRPQHF. This chain uses TRBV18 with TRBJ1-5, with D uncertain. CDR3 length: 14 residues. The germline CDR1 and CDR2 sequences are KGHSH and LQKENI. Deletions cut 3 bases from V and 9 bases from J, with 15 bases between. Combining the CDR3 with reference TRBV18 and TRBJ1-5 gives the whole variable domain NAGVMQNPRHLVRRRGQEARLRCSPMKGHSHVYWYRQLPEEGLKFMVYLQKENIIDESGMPKERFSAEFPKEGPSILRIQQVVRGDSAAYFCASSPPVEPRPQHFGDGTRLSIL.

V and J are TRBV2 and TRBJ2-7; tentatively, D is TRBD2 (5 bases). Looked up from germline, CDR1 is SNHLY and CDR2 is FYNNEI. Trimming removed 4 bases at V and 2 bases at J, with 6 bases between. The CDR3 extends over 12 amino acids. CDR3 nucleotides: TGTGCCAGCAGTGTCGGGACCTACGAGCAGTACTTC. As protein: CASSVGTYEQYF.

The chain carries TRBV4-1 and TRBJ2-5; a weak D match, TRBD2 (6 bases). Trimming stripped 0 bases from V and 4 bases from J, with 15 bases between. This CDR3 has 16 residues. Looked up from germline, CDR1 is MGHRA and CDR2 is YSYEKL. CDR3 protein: CASSQDTGGILETQYF. CDR3 sequence (DNA): TGCGCCAGCAGCCAAGATACAGGAGGGATTCTAGAGACCCAGTACTTC.

This chain links TRBV6-2 or TRBV6-3 with TRBJ2-3; D is possibly TRBD2 (5 bases). The V gene lost 0 bases and the J gene lost 0 bases, with 10 bases spanning the gap. The germline CDR1 and CDR2 sequences are MNHEY and SVGEGT. The CDR3 runs to 16 residues. CDR3 region: CASSYSRADSTDTQYF. As DNA, the CDR3 is TGTGCCAGCAGTTACTCGCGGGCAGATAGCACAGATACGCAGTATTTT.

V and J are TRBV4-2 and TRBJ1-2; 8 nucleotides agree with TRBD1. CDR1 LGHNA and CDR2 YNFKEQ come from the germline V gene. The CDR3 is 15 residues long. J lost 5 bases, V lost 4 bases, and 9 bases had no gene match. For the CDR3, the DNA is TGTGCCAGCAGCCGCCCGACAGGGGACGAGTATGGCTACACCTTC. This gives the protein CASSRPTGDEYGYTF.

The V and J genes are TRBV6-2 or TRBV6-3 and TRBJ2-1; TRBD2 aligns across 8 bases. Germline CDR1 and CDR2: MNHEY and SVGEGT. CDR3 size: 16 residues. Trimming removed 5 bases from V and 4 bases from J; junction bases left unmatched: 10. In DNA form, the CDR3 reads TGTGCCAGCAGTCCCACTCCCCAGCGGGGGTACAATGAGCAGTTCTTC. As protein: CASSPTPQRGYNEQFF.

The V and J genes are TRBV27 and TRBJ1-2; D remains ambiguous. CDR3 length: 13 amino acids. Trimming took 0 bases from V and 0 from J, leaving 2 bases between them. Germline assignment: CDR1 MNHEY and CDR2 SMNVEV (reference sequence). The CDR3 coding sequence is TGTGCCAGCAGTTTATCCCCTAACTATGGCTACACCTTC. As protein: CASSLSPNYGYTF.

The genes are TRBV24-1 and TRBJ2-1, with D unclear. CDR1 KGHDR and CDR2 SFDVKD come from the germline V gene. The germline V and J ends were trimmed by 6 bases and 8 bases, with 7 bases remaining between them. The CDR3 is 11 amino acids. CDR3 DNA sequence: TGTGCCACCAGTTCTGGACATGAGCAGTTCTTC. This encodes CATSSGHEQFF.

The J gene is TRBJ2-5, the V gene TRBV25-1; 8 nucleotides match TRBD1. The germline gives CDR1 MGHDK, CDR2 SYGVNS. The CDR3 contains 13 residues. V lost 4 bases to trimming and J lost 13 bases; unmatched junction nucleotides: 11. The CDR3 nucleotides are TGTGCCAGCAGTGTGGGAGACAGGGGCCCCCCGTACTTC. Its protein is CASSVGDRGPPYF.

This rearrangement joins TRBV6-2 or TRBV6-3 to TRBJ1-1, with no clear D. The CDR3 sequence is 16 residues long. Trimming took 6 bases from V and 0 from J, leaving 17 bases between them. Germline V CDR1 and CDR2: MNHEY, SVGEGT. The CDR3 coding sequence is TGTGCCAGCAGCCTCCTGGAGGAGGGTCTGAACACTGAAGCTTTCTTT. Encoded protein: CASSLLEEGLNTEAFF.

The J gene is TRBJ1-1, the V gene TRBV19; 8 bases agree with TRBD1. The V segment lost 7 bases and the J segment 1 base; nucleotides outside the gene matches: 8. The CDR3 totals 15 residues. Germline V gene data show CDR1 as LNHDA and CDR2 as SQIVND (reference sequence). CDR3 region: CASTRTGRGNTEAFF. CDR3 nucleotide sequence: TGTGCCAGTACCCGGACAGGGCGAGGGAACACTGAAGCTTTCTTT.

The chain joins TRBV5-1 to TRBJ2-1, with 8 bases identical to TRBD1. V lost 3 bases, J lost 3 bases, and 8 bases stayed unmatched. The CDR3 contains 16 residues. Germline CDR1 reads SGHRS; CDR2 reads YFSETQ. The CDR3 DNA follows: TGCGCCAGCAGCTCGGAACGGACAGGGCTCTACAATGAGCAGTTCTTC. Translating gives CASSSERTGLYNEQFF. Together with reference TRBV5-1 and TRBJ2-1, the CDR3 gives the full variable domain: KAGVTQTPRYLIKTRGQQVTLSCSPISGHRSVSWYQQTPGQGLQFLFEYFSETQRNKGNFPGRFSGRQFSNSRSEMNVSTLELGDSALYLCASSSERTGLYNEQFFGPGTRLTVL.

The CDR3, as DNA: TGTGCCAGCGGGACAGGGAAGGGGTCACCCCTCCACTTT. Translating gives CASGTGKGSPLHF. The chain combines TRBV28 with TRBJ1-6; 9 nucleotides agree with TRBD1. Germline V CDR1 and CDR2: MDHEN, SYDVKM. After removal of 8 bases from V and 10 bases from J, the junction contained 6 bases not matched to a gene. This CDR3 region has 13 residues.

The V and J genes are TRBV6-5 and TRBJ1-2, with no clear D. The CDR3 totals 13 residues. Germline values: CDR1 MNHEY, CDR2 SVGAGI. The V gene lost 5 bases and the J gene lost 1 base, with 8 bases spanning the gap. CDR3 in amino acids: CASSIEFNYGYTF. The CDR3 coding sequence is TGTGCCAGCAGTATTGAATTTAACTATGGCTACACCTTC.

The rearrangement uses TRBV30 and TRBJ2-7; D call uncertain. CDR3 size: 11 residues. Trimming left V 5 bases short and J 3 bases short, with 8 bases between. Per the germline V gene, CDR1 is GTSNPN and CDR2 is SVGIG (reference sequence). CDR3 sequence: CAWGSNYEQYF. The CDR3, as DNA: TGTGCCTGGGGCTCAAACTACGAGCAGTACTTC.

V gene TRBV5-1 combines with J gene TRBJ2-2, with 10 bases matching TRBD2. The CDR3 has 15 amino acids. The germline V gene has CDR1 SGHRS and CDR2 YFSETQ. The ends lost 6 bases at V and 6 bases at J; junction bases unmatched: 8. The CDR3 sequence: CASKAGGPVAGELFF. CDR3 nucleotide sequence: TGCGCCAGCAAAGCGGGGGGGCCAGTAGCCGGGGAGCTGTTTTTT.

V is TRBV6-6 and J is TRBJ2-1; D perhaps matches TRBD1 (6 bases). Germline CDR1 reads MNHNY; CDR2 reads SVGAGI (reference sequence). The CDR3 is 15 residues long. Trimming removed 6 bases at V and 9 bases at J, with 21 bases between. The chain's CDR3 is CASRDYGPTGIEQFF. CDR3 DNA: TGTGCCAGCAGAGACTACGGCCCCACAGGGATTGAGCAGTTCTTC.

In its sample, this clone was seen a few times. J is TRBJ1-5 and V is TRBV6-7; D is unresolved. TRBV6-7 is labeled an ORF, and its function is uncertain. This CDR3 contains 16 residues. V was trimmed by 1 base and J by 5 bases, leaving 15 bases between them. This CDR3 is CASSYYHSVGDQPQHF. CDR3 nucleotides: TGTGCCAGCAGTTACTACCACAGTGTCGGAGATCAGCCCCAGCATTTT.

The chain couples TRBV9 to TRBJ1-2; possibly TRBD1 for D (5 bases). Trimming took 4 bases from V and 4 from J, leaving 14 bases between them. Germline lookup yields CDR1 SGDLS and CDR2 YYNGEE. The CDR3 consists of 14 residues. The CDR3 DNA follows: TGTGCCAGCAGCCCATCCGACAGTGGCTATGGCTACACCTTC. Amino acid sequence: CASSPSDSGYGYTF.